Below are 5 T cell receptor beta chains sequenced from a single sample in a study of blood T cell repertoires in COVID-19. Here immunoSEQ multiplex PCR was the method, and the copy in TCRdb shows in-frame clones only, minus some. The sample shows under 350,000 clones, around nine tenths of them seen only once. Sample: peripheral blood. These receptors were taken from a woman in her thirties with COVID-19, enrolled during active disease.

CDR3 nucleotide sequence: TGCGCCAGCAGCCGTACAGGGTTCACAGATACGCAGTATTTT. Protein product: CASSRTGFTDTQYF. V usage is TRBV5-1 and J usage is TRBJ2-3; D is perhaps TRBD1 (6 bases). The CDR3 sequence is 14 residues long. The V gene's germline CDR1 is SGHRS and CDR2 YFSETQ. V was shortened by 4 bases and J by 2 bases, with 11 bases between the two germline ends.

V is TRBV2 and J is TRBJ2-5, with D possibly TRBD2 on 6 matching bases. Germline lookup yields CDR1 SNHLY and CDR2 FYNNEI. V was cut by 0 bases and J by 4 bases, with 6 bases left in between. This CDR3 is 13 amino acids long. CDR3 in DNA: TGTGCCAGCAGTGAAGCCGGGAGAGAGACCCAGTACTTC. Protein product: CASSEAGRETQYF.

The chain couples TRBV7-6 to TRBJ2-7, with 10 bases that match TRBD1. The CDR3 covers 16 residues. The V segment lost 5 bases and the J segment 4 bases; nucleotides outside the gene matches: 11. Per germline, CDR1 SGHVS and CDR2 FNYEAQ. The CDR3 nucleotides read TGTGCCAGCAGCGCAGGTGCCGGGACAGGGGCATACGAGCAGTACTTC. This encodes CASSAGAGTGAYEQYF. Combining the CDR3 with reference TRBV7-6 and TRBJ2-7 gives the whole variable domain GAGVSQSPRYKVTKRGQDVALRCDPISGHVSLYWYRQALGQGPEFLTYFNYEAQQDKSGLPNDRFSAERPEGSISTLTIQRTEQRDSAMYRCASSAGAGTGAYEQYFGPGTRLTVT.

The chain couples TRBV30 to TRBJ1-5; D is possibly TRBD1 (6 bases). CDR3 length: 13 residues. Germline CDR1 GTSNPN, CDR2 SVGIG (reference sequence). Trimming left V 2 bases short and J 5 bases short, with 10 bases between. The CDR3 spells CAWSKGVDQPQHF. CDR3 bases: TGTGCCTGGAGTAAGGGGGTTGATCAGCCCCAGCATTTT.

The rearrangement joins TRBV12-3 or TRBV12-4 to TRBJ2-1; tentative D call: TRBD2 (6 bases). V lost 9 bases and J 3 bases, leaving 12 bases between the germline ends. This CDR3 is built from 13 residues. The CDR3 sequence is CASSGPGYNEQFF. The CDR3 nucleotides are TGTGCCAGTAGCGGACCGGGCTACAATGAGCAGTTCTTC.